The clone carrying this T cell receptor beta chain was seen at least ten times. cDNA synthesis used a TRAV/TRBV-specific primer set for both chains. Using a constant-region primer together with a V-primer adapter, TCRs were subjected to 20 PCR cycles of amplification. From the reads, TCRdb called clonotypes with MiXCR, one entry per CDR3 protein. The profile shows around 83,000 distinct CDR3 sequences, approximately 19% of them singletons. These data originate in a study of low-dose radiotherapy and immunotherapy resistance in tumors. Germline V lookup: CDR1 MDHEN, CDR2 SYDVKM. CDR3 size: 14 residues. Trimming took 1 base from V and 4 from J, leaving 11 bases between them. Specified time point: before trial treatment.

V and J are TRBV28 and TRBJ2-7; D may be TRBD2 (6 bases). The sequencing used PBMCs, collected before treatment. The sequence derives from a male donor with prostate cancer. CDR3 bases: TGTGCCAGCAGTTTATTCGGGAGTATTTACGAGCAGTACTTC. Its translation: CASSLFGSIYEQYF.